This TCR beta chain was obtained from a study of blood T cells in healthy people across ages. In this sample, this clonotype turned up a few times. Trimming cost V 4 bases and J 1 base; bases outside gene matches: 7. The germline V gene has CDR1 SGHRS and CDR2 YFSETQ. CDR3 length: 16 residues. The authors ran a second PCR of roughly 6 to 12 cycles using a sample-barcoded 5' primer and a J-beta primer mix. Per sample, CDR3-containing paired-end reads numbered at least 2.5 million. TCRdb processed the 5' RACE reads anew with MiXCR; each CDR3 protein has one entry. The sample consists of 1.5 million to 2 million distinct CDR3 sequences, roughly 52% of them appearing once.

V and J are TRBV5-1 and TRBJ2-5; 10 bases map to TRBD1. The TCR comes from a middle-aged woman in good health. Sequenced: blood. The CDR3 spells CASSPTGTGAQETQYF. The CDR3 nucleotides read TGCGCCAGCAGCCCCACCGGGACAGGGGCCCAAGAGACCCAGTACTTC. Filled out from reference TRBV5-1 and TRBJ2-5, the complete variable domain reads KAGVTQTPRYLIKTRGQQVTLSCSPISGHRSVSWYQQTPGQGLQFLFEYFSETQRNKGNFPGRFSGRQFSNSRSEMNVSTLELGDSALYLCASSPTGTGAQETQYFGPGTRLLVL.